A selection of T cell receptor beta chains follows, all from one sample in a study of blood T cells in healthy people across ages. One entry per CDR3 protein, called by TCRdb with MiXCR from the 5' RACE reads. The sample includes about 1.7 million distinct CDR3 sequences, over 25% of them seen just once. The sequenced sample consisted of blood. These receptors all come from a woman under 40 in good health. Each CDR3 is given with its conserved first and last residue. D genes are given only for firm matches. The listing skips clone size in some rows; elsewhere it reads once, few, many or a size class.

cdr3_length: 14; v_call: TRBV29-1; d_call: -; j_call: TRBJ2-1; clone_size: -; cdr3_aa: CSVRASQTYNEQFF; cdr3_nt: TGCAGCGTTCGAGCATCGCAGACTTACAATGAGCAGTTCTTC
cdr3_length: 20; v_call: TRBV9; d_call: TRBD2; j_call: TRBJ2-4; clone_size: -; cdr3_aa: CASSVDTGLVTLVAKNIQYF; cdr3_nt: TGTGCCAGCAGCGTCGATACGGGACTAGTGACCCTCGTGGCCAAAAACATTCAGTACTTC
cdr3_length: 15; v_call: TRBV12-3/TRBV12-4; d_call: TRBD2; j_call: TRBJ2-1; clone_size: -; cdr3_aa: CASRRRLAGYNEQFF; cdr3_nt: TGTGCCAGCCGACGTCGGCTAGCGGGGTACAATGAGCAGTTCTTC
cdr3_length: 16; v_call: TRBV20-1; d_call: TRBD2; j_call: TRBJ2-5; clone_size: many; cdr3_aa: CSARATSGSFHGTQYF; cdr3_nt: TGCAGTGCTAGAGCGACTAGCGGGAGTTTCCACGGGACCCAGTACTTC
cdr3_length: 14; v_call: TRBV7-2; d_call: -; j_call: TRBJ1-1; clone_size: once; cdr3_aa: CASSRKLGGTEAFF; cdr3_nt: TGTGCCAGCAGTCGAAAACTAGGAGGCACTGAAGCTTTCTTT
cdr3_length: 14; v_call: TRBV18; d_call: -; j_call: TRBJ1-4; clone_size: -; cdr3_aa: CASSQTARGEKLFF; cdr3_nt: TGTGCCAGCTCACAAACAGCGAGGGGGGAAAAACTGTTTTTT
cdr3_length: 13; v_call: TRBV5-5; d_call: -; j_call: TRBJ1-1; clone_size: -; cdr3_aa: CASSLSWVTEAFF; cdr3_nt: TGTGCCAGCAGCTTGTCGTGGGTTACTGAAGCTTTCTTT
cdr3_length: 15; v_call: TRBV3-1; d_call: TRBD2; j_call: TRBJ2-1; clone_size: -; cdr3_aa: CASSLIAGGPHEQFF; cdr3_nt: TGTGCCAGCAGCCTAATAGCGGGAGGGCCCCATGAGCAGTTCTTC
cdr3_length: 16; v_call: TRBV5-1; d_call: TRBD2; j_call: TRBJ2-5; clone_size: -; cdr3_aa: CASSLIAGVNQETQCF; cdr3_nt: TGCGCCAGCAGCTTGATTGCGGGGGTTAACCAAGAGACCCAGTGCTTC
cdr3_length: 14; v_call: TRBV10-3; d_call: TRBD1; j_call: TRBJ2-1; clone_size: -; cdr3_aa: CAIAPGTGPNEQFF; cdr3_nt: TGTGCCATCGCTCCCGGGACAGGGCCAAATGAGCAGTTCTTC
cdr3_length: 13; v_call: TRBV30; d_call: TRBD2; j_call: TRBJ2-3; clone_size: -; cdr3_aa: CAWTGLAPDTQYF; cdr3_nt: TGTGCCTGGACTGGACTAGCTCCAGATACGCAGTATTTT